This T cell receptor beta chain was documented in a study of shared T cell receptors in the human thymus. This clone occurred a few times. This CDR3 region has 16 residues. V gave up 4 bases and J gave up 6 bases; unmatched junction bases: 12. The germline V gene has CDR1 SGHRS and CDR2 YFSETQ. Repertoires were generated with immunoSEQ multiplex PCR, while TCRdb's copy carries only in-frame clones and drops some. This table has about 660,000 clones, more than 75% appearing once. The data also belong to a second study, concerning human thymus T cells. From that study: It was healthy Finnish infants having corrective surgery for congenital heart defects who were the donors. Obtained as resections during corrective heart surgery, the thymus tissue was then studied. Thymic and blood repertoires seemed to show skewed V and J gene use. The related literature has documented a marked overlap of thymic repertoires among unrelated individuals.

This TCR was recovered from a boy in the first two years of life with a congenital heart defect. Material for sequencing was thymocytes. The chain has TRBV5-1 and TRBJ2-1, with 8 bases lining up with TRBD2. The CDR3 region has the DNA TGCGCCAGCAGCCACTTCCCGGGGGGGCTCCCCAATGAGCAGTTCTTC. Translated, it gives CASSHFPGGLPNEQFF.